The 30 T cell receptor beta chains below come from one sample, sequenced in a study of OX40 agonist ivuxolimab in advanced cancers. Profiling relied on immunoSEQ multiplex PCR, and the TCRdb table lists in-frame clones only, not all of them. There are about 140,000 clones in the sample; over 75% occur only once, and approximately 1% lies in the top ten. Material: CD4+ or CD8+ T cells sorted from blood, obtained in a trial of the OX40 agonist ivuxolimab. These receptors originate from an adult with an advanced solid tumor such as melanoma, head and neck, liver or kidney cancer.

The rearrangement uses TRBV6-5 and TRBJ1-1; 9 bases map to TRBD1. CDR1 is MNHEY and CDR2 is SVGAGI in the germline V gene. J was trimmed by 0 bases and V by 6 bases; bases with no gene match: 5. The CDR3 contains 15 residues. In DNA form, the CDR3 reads TGTGCCAGCAGACGGACAGGGGCTATGAACACTGAAGCTTTCTTT. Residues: CASRRTGAMNTEAFF.

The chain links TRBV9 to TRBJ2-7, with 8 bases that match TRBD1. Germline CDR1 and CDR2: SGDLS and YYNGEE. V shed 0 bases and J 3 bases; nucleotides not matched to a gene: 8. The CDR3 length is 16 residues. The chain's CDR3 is CASSVGGTGGFYEQYF. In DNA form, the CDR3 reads TGTGCCAGCAGCGTAGGGGGGACAGGAGGTTTCTACGAGCAGTACTTC.

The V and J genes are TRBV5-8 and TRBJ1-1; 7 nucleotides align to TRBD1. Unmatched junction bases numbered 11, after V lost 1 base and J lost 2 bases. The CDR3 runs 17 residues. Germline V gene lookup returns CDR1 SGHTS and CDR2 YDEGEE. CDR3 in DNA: TGTGCCAGCAGCTTGCAGGGGGGAGTAGGGACTAACACTGAAGCTTTCTTT. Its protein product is CASSLQGGVGTNTEAFF. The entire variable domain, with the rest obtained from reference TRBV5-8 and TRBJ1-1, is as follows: EAGVTQSPTHLIKTRGQQATLRCSPISGHTSVYWYQQALGLGLQFLLWYDEGEERNRGNFPPRFSGRQFPNYSSELNVNALELEDSALYLCASSLQGGVGTNTEAFFGQGTRLTVV.

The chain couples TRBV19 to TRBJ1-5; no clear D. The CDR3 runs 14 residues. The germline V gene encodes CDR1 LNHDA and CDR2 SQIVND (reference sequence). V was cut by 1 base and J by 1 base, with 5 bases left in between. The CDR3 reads CASSIVQSNQPQHF. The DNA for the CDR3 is TGTGCCAGTAGTATAGTCCAGAGCAATCAGCCCCAGCATTTT.

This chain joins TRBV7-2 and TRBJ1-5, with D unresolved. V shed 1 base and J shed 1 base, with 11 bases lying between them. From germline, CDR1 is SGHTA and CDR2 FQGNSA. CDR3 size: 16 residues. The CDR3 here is CASSLDWGGSNQPQHF. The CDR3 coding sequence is TGTGCCAGCAGCTTAGATTGGGGTGGAAGCAATCAGCCCCAGCATTTT.

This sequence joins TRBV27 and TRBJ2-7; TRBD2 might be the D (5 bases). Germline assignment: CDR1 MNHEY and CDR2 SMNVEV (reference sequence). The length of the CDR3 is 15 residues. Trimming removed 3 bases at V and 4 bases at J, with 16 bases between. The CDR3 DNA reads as TGTGCCAGCAGTTTTTTGAAGGGTCGGGATTACGAGCAGTACTTC. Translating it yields CASSFLKGRDYEQYF.

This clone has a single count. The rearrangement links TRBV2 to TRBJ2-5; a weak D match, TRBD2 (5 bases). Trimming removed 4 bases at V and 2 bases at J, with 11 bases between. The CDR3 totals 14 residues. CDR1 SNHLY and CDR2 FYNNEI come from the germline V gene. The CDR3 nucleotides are TGTGCCAGCAGTGGGCCAAGGAGGCAAGAGACCCAGTACTTC. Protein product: CASSGPRRQETQYF.

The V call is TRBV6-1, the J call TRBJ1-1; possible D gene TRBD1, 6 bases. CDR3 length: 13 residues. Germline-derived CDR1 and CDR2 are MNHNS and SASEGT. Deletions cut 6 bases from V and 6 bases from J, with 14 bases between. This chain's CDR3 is CASSQGIGPEAFF. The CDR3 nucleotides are TGTGCCAGCAGCCAGGGGATAGGGCCTGAAGCTTTCTTT.

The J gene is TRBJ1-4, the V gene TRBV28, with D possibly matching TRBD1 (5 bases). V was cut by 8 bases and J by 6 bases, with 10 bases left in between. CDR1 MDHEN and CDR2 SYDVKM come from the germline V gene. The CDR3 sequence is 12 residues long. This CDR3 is CASQRGDEKLFF. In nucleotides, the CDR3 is TGTGCCAGCCAGAGGGGCGATGAAAAACTGTTTTTT.

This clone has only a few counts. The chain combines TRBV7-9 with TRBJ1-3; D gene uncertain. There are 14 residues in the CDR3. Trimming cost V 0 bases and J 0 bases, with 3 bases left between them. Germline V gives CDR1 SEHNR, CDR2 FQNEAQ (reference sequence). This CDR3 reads CASSLARSGNTIYF. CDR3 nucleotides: TGTGCCAGCAGCTTAGCCCGCTCTGGAAACACCATATATTTT.

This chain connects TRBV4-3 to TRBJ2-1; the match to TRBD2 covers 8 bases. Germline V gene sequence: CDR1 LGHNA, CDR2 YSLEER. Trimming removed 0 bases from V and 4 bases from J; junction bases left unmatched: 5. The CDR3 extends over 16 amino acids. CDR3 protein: CASSQETSGAYNEQFF. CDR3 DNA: TGCGCCAGCAGCCAAGAAACTAGCGGAGCTTACAATGAGCAGTTCTTC.

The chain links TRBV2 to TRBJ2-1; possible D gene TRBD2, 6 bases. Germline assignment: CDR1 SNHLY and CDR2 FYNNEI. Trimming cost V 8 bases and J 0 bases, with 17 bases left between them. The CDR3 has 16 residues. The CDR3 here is CASWSGTQSSYNEQFF. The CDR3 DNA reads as TGTGCCAGCTGGTCCGGGACTCAGAGCTCCTACAATGAGCAGTTCTTC.

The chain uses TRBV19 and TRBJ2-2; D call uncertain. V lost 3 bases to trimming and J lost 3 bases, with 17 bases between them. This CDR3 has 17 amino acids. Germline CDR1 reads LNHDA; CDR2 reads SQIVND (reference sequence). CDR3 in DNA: TGTGCCAGTAGTATGAGTTCTGTGGCAGGCTACACCGGGGAGCTGTTTTTT. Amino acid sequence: CASSMSSVAGYTGELFF.

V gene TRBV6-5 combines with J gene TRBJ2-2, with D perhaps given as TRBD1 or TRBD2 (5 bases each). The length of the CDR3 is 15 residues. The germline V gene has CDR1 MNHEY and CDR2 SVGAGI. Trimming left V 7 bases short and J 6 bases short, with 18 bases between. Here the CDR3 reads CASTPRGARAGELFF. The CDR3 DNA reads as TGTGCCAGCACTCCCAGAGGGGCAAGGGCCGGGGAGCTGTTTTTT.

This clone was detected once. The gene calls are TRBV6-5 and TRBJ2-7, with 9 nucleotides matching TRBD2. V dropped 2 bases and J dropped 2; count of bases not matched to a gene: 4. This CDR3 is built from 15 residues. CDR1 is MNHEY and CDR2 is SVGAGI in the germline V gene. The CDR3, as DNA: TGTGCCAGCAGTTACCGGCTAGCGGGACCCTACGAGCAGTACTTC. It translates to CASSYRLAGPYEQYF.

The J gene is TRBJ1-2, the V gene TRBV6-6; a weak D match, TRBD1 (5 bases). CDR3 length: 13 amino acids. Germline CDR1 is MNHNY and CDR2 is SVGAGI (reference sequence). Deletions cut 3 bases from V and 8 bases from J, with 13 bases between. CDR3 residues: CASSYIGAEGYTF. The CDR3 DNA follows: TGTGCCAGCAGTTATATTGGGGCGGAGGGCTACACCTTC.

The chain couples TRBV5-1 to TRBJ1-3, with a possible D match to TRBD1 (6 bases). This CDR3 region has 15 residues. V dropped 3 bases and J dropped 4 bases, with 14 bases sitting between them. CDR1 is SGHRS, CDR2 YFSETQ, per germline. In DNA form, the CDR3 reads TGCGCCAGCAGCTACGAGGGGGTGGGAGGAAACACCATATATTTT. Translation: CASSYEGVGGNTIYF.

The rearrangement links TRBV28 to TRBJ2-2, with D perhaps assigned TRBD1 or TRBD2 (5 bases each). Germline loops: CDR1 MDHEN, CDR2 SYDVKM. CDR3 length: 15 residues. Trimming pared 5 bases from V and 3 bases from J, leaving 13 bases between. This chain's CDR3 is CASSTGGMDTGELFF. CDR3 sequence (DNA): TGTGCCAGCAGTACAGGAGGCATGGACACCGGGGAGCTGTTTTTT.

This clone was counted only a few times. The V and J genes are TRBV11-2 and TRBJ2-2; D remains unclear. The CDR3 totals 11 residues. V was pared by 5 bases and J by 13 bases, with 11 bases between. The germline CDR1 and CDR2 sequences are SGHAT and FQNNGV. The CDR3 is CASSPSRALFF. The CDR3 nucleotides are TGTGCCAGCAGCCCCAGCCGGGCGCTGTTTTTT.

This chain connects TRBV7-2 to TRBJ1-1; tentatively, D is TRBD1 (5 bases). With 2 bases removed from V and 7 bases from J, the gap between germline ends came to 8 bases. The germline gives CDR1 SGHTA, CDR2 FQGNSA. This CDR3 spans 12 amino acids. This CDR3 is CASSLQGVEAFF. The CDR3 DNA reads TGTGCCAGCAGCTTACAGGGTGTTGAAGCTTTCTTT.

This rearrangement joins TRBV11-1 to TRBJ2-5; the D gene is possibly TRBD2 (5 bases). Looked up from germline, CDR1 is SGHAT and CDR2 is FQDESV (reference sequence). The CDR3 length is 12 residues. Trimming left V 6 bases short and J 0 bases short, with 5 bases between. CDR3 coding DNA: TGTGCCAGCAGGAGGGACCAAGAGACCCAGTACTTC. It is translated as CASRRDQETQYF.

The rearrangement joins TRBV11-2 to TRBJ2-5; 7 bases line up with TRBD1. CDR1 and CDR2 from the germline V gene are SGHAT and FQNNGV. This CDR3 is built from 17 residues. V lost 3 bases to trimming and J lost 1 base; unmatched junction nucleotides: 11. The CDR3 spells CASSFGTAVLPQETQYF. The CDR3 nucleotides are TGTGCCAGCAGCTTCGGGACAGCCGTCTTACCCCAAGAGACCCAGTACTTC.

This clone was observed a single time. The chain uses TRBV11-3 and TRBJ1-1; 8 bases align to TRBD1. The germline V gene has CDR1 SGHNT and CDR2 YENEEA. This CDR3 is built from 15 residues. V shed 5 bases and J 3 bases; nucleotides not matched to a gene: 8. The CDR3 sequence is CASSRFGQGDTEAFF. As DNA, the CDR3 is TGTGCCAGCAGCCGATTCGGACAGGGCGACACTGAAGCTTTCTTT.

In nucleotides, the CDR3 is TGTGCCAGCAGTGTGAACAGGGGATCTAATGAAAAACTGTTTTTT. Its translation: CASSVNRGSNEKLFF. This chain links TRBV2 with TRBJ1-4, with 7 bases matching TRBD1. Germline assignment: CDR1 SNHLY and CDR2 FYNNEI. This CDR3 region has 15 residues. V lost 4 bases to trimming and J lost 3 bases; unmatched junction nucleotides: 5.

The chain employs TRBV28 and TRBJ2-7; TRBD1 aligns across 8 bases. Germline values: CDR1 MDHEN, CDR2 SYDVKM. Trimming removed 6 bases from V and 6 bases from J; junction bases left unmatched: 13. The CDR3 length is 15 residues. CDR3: CASRARLDRDSEQYF. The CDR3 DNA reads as TGTGCCAGCAGGGCAAGGCTGGACAGGGACTCCGAGCAGTACTTC.

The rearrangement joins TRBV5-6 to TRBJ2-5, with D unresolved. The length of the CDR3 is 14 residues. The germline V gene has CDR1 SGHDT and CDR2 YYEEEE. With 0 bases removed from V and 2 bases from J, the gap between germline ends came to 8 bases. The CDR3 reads CASSLGQLQETQYF. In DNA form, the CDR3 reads TGTGCCAGCAGCTTGGGGCAGTTACAAGAGACCCAGTACTTC.

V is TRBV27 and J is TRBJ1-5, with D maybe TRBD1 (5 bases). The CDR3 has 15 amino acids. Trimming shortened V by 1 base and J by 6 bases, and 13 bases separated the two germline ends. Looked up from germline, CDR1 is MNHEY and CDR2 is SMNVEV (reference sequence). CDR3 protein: CASSLYPRAGQPQHF. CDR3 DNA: TGTGCCAGCAGTTTATATCCCAGGGCGGGTCAGCCCCAGCATTTT.

The CDR3 nucleotides read TGTGCCAGCAGTTTTTGGGCCAACCATAATCAGCCCCAGCATTTT. Translating it yields CASSFWANHNQPQHF. The rearrangement joins TRBV28 to TRBJ1-5; no clear D. Germline CDR1 is MDHEN and CDR2 is SYDVKM. The V end was cut by 3 bases, the J end by 4 bases, with 13 bases between. This CDR3 has 15 amino acids. The complete variable domain, with remaining parts taken from reference TRBV28 and TRBJ1-5, reads DVKVTQSSRYLVKRTGEKVFLECVQDMDHENMFWYRQDPGLGLRLIYFSYDVKMKEKGDIPEGYSVSREKKERFSLILESASTNQTSMYLCASSFWANHNQPQHFGDGTRLSIL.

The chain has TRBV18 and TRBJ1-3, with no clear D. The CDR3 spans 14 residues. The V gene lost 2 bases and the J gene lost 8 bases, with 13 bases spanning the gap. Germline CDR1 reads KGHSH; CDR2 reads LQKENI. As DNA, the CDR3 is TGTGCCAGCTCACCAGCTATCAATGCGGACACCATATATTTT. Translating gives CASSPAINADTIYF.

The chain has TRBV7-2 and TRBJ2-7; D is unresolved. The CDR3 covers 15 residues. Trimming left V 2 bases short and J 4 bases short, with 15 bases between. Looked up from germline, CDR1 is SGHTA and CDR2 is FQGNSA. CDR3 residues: CASSLFGALLYEQYF. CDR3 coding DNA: TGTGCCAGCAGCTTATTCGGTGCACTTTTATACGAGCAGTACTTC.